These 27 T cell receptor beta chains share one sample of origin, sequenced in a study of Ad26.COV2.S vaccination and SARS-CoV-2 variants. Clones were sequenced by immunoSEQ multiplex PCR, and TCRdb holds only the in-frame ones, with some missing. The data hold over 110,000 clones, with about nine tenths observed a single time. The material was peripheral blood, obtained after recovery from COVID-19. These receptors were taken from a human donor who had recovered from COVID-19.

The chain has TRBV27 and TRBJ2-1; 9 bases line up with TRBD1. The length of the CDR3 is 17 residues. From germline, CDR1 is MNHEY and CDR2 SMNVEV (reference sequence). Germline trimming cut 0 bases from V and 9 bases from J; bases unmatched to any gene: 12. The CDR3: CASSLSTPGTGSSEQFF. DNA for the CDR3: TGTGCCAGCAGTTTATCTACTCCCGGGACAGGGTCCAGTGAGCAGTTCTTC.

The V call is TRBV7-2, the J call TRBJ2-7; TRBD2 aligns across 10 bases. With V trimmed by 7 bases and J by 2 bases, 8 bases remained unmatched. Germline CDR1 is SGHTA and CDR2 is FQGNSA. This CDR3 is built from 15 residues. CDR3 bases: TGTGCCAGCACCCCCGGCAGCGGGGGGGCCTACGAGCAGTACTTC. As protein: CASTPGSGGAYEQYF.

The chain couples TRBV7-2 to TRBJ2-5; 8 bases are a match to TRBD2. Germline V lookup: CDR1 SGHTA, CDR2 FQGNSA. V lost 4 bases, J lost 5 bases, and 12 bases stayed unmatched. The CDR3 runs 16 residues. The CDR3 DNA follows: TGTGCCAGCAGCTCGGGGGGGCACATAGGTAGGGAGACCCAGTACTTC. Protein: CASSSGGHIGRETQYF.

CDR3 bases: TGTGCCAGCAGCCCGACAGGGTTGGGCACTGAAGCTTTCTTT. Translating gives CASSPTGLGTEAFF. This chain joins TRBV5-5 and TRBJ1-1; 7 bases fit TRBD1. The CDR3 extends over 14 amino acids. Germline V gene sequence: CDR1 SGHKS, CDR2 YYEKEE (reference sequence). The V gene end was trimmed by 4 bases and the J gene end by 4 bases; junction bases not matched to a gene: 7.

The chain joins TRBV7-2 to TRBJ2-1; 12 bases are shared with TRBD2. V lost 1 base to trimming and J lost 7 bases; unmatched junction nucleotides: 5. Germline lookup yields CDR1 SGHTA and CDR2 FQGNSA. The CDR3 length is 16 residues. CDR3: CASSLVGLAGGNEQFF. The DNA for the CDR3 is TGTGCCAGCAGCTTAGTAGGGCTAGCGGGGGGGAATGAGCAGTTCTTC.

The chain joins TRBV5-4 to TRBJ2-5, with 13 bases fitting TRBD2. This CDR3 region has 16 residues. With V trimmed by 0 bases and J by 5 bases, 4 bases remained unmatched. Germline CDR1 and CDR2: SGHNT and YYREEE (reference sequence). This chain's CDR3 is CASSLGLAGGGETQYF. The CDR3 DNA reads as TGTGCCAGCAGCTTGGGACTAGCGGGGGGAGGGGAGACCCAGTACTTC.

The V gene is TRBV5-8, the J gene TRBJ1-3, with TRBD1 matching 10 bases. The CDR3 extends over 20 amino acids. V lost 6 bases and J lost 0; bases outside the gene matches: 18. Germline V gene lookup returns CDR1 SGHTS and CDR2 YDEGEE. The CDR3 coding sequence is TGTGCCAGCATCTCTATTCCTCCCGGGACAGGGGCTATCTCTGGAAACACCATATATTTT. Amino acids: CASISIPPGTGAISGNTIYF.

The chain combines TRBV6-2 or TRBV6-3 with TRBJ2-1; D is unclear. With 0 bases removed from V and 9 bases from J, the gap between germline ends came to 6 bases. The CDR3 runs to 12 residues. Germline V CDR1 and CDR2: MNHEY, SVGEGT. Here the CDR3 DNA reads TGTGCCAGCAGTTACTCCCTCAGTGAGCAGTTCTTC. Its protein is CASSYSLSEQFF.

This clone was observed once. The chain carries TRBV7-6 and TRBJ2-3, with D possibly called TRBD1 or TRBD2 (6 bases each). In germline, CDR1 is SGHVS, CDR2 FNYEAQ. V lost 3 bases and J lost 3, with 10 bases in between. This CDR3 spans 14 amino acids. The CDR3: CASSFRGVTDTQYF. The CDR3 DNA is TGTGCCAGCAGCTTTAGGGGGGTGACAGATACGCAGTATTTT.

The V and J genes are TRBV24-1 and TRBJ1-2; 10 nucleotides align to TRBD1. This CDR3 is 17 amino acids long. Germline trimming cut 2 bases from V and 4 bases from J; bases unmatched to any gene: 9. CDR1 and CDR2 from the germline V gene are KGHDR and SFDVKD. The CDR3 spells CATSDSTPGQGSYGYTF. The DNA for the CDR3 is TGTGCCACCAGTGATTCAACCCCGGGACAGGGGAGCTATGGCTACACCTTC.

To note about this clone: One end of the junction does not line up with germline, which may come from a read error. The CDR3 protein is CASSPRGGPELGSPF. In DNA, the CDR3 is TGTGCCAGCTCACCAAGGGGGGGACCGGAACTAGGATCACCCTTC. The J gene is TRBJ1-2, the V gene TRBV18; a possible D gene is TRBD1 (6 bases). This CDR3 is 15 amino acids long. Germline CDR1 is KGHSH and CDR2 is LQKENI.

The chain employs TRBV28 and TRBJ1-3, with 7 bases lining up with TRBD1. The CDR3 has 15 residues. The V and J ends lost 4 bases and 8 bases, in that order; junction bases with no gene match: 11. CDR1 is MDHEN, CDR2 SYDVKM, per germline. The CDR3 here is CASSSRQGVLDTIYF. In DNA, the CDR3 is TGTGCCAGCAGTTCCAGACAGGGTGTCTTGGACACCATATATTTT.

The V gene is TRBV7-2, the J gene TRBJ2-2; 11 bases agree with TRBD2. CDR1 and CDR2 (germline): SGHTA, FQGNSA. This CDR3 has 16 residues. J was trimmed by 5 bases and V by 2 bases; bases with no gene match: 4. Written as DNA, the CDR3 is TGTGCCAGCAGCTTAATGTTAGCGGGGGGGACCGGGGAGCTGTTTTTT. This codes for CASSLMLAGGTGELFF.

About this clone: The sample has other DNA sequences that encode this CDR3 too. J is TRBJ1-4 and V is TRBV10-3, with D tentatively TRBD1 (5 bases). Per germline, CDR1 ENHRY and CDR2 SYGVKD. The V gene lost 2 bases and the J gene lost 7 bases, with 8 bases spanning the gap. CDR3 length: 13 amino acids. As DNA, the CDR3 is TGTGCCATCAGTGAGGGGCAGGGTGAAAAACTGTTTTTT. Protein: CAISEGQGEKLFF.

The chain joins TRBV2 to TRBJ1-1; D might be TRBD1 (5 bases). V lost 4 bases and J 4 bases, leaving 10 bases between the germline ends. The CDR3 loop spans 13 amino acids. Germline CDR1 SNHLY, CDR2 FYNNEI. CDR3 DNA: TGTGCCAGCAGTGTGGGGGAAGGCACTGAAGCTTTCTTT. Translating it yields CASSVGEGTEAFF.

The rearrangement links TRBV30 to TRBJ1-6; D gene ambiguous. Looked up from germline, CDR1 is GTSNPN and CDR2 is SVGIG (reference sequence). This CDR3 is 14 amino acids long. V lost 4 bases and J 5 bases, leaving 12 bases between the germline ends. CDR3 protein: CAWTVGTDNSPLHF. The CDR3 coding sequence is TGTGCCTGGACTGTGGGTACCGATAATTCACCCCTCCACTTT. Combining the CDR3 with reference TRBV30 and TRBJ1-6 gives the whole variable domain SQTIHQWPATLVQPVGSPLSLECTVEGTSNPNLYWYRQAAGRGLQLLFYSVGIGQISSEVPQNLSASRPQDRQFILSSKKLLLSDSGFYLCAWTVGTDNSPLHFGNGTRLTVT.

This clone has only a few counts. The chain has TRBV5-6 and TRBJ2-7, with D uncertain. V gave up 1 base and J gave up 4 bases, with 12 bases separating them. This CDR3 spans 14 amino acids. Germline values: CDR1 SGHDT, CDR2 YYEEEE. CDR3 residues: CASSLFGSEYEQYF. The CDR3 nucleotides are TGTGCCAGCAGCTTGTTCGGGTCGGAGTACGAGCAGTACTTC. The full variable domain, with the rest looked up from reference TRBV5-6 and TRBJ2-7, is DAGVTQSPTHLIKTRGQQVTLRCSPKSGHDTVSWYQQALGQGPQFIFQYYEEEERQRGNFPDRFSGHQFPNYSSELNVNALLLGDSALYLCASSLFGSEYEQYFGPGTRLTVT.

V is TRBV6-6 and J is TRBJ2-3; no firm D call. Germline V lookup: CDR1 MNHNY, CDR2 SVGAGI (reference sequence). Trimming took off 2 bases at V and 0 bases at J, with 9 bases between the two ends. The CDR3 sequence is 15 residues long. DNA for the CDR3: TGTGCCAGCAGTTACGTAACGACTAGCACAGATACGCAGTATTTT. The encoded protein is CASSYVTTSTDTQYF.

The CDR3 DNA sequence: TGTGCCAGCAGCTTAGCGGGGGGGTACAATGAGCAGTTCTTC. Encoded protein: CASSLAGGYNEQFF. V gene TRBV7-8 combines with J gene TRBJ2-1; 7 positions agree with TRBD2. CDR3 size: 14 residues. The germline V gene has CDR1 SGHVS and CDR2 FQNEAQ. Losses at the gene ends were 0 bases for V and 4 bases for J; bases not matched to a gene: 0.

The rearrangement links TRBV27 to TRBJ2-5; D unresolved. This CDR3 is built from 14 residues. The ends were cut back, 4 bases at V and 5 bases at J, with 14 bases in the middle. Germline V gene lookup returns CDR1 MNHEY and CDR2 SMNVEV (reference sequence). The CDR3 spells CASSSNAGRETQYF. In DNA, the CDR3 is TGTGCCAGCAGTTCCAACGCAGGTCGGGAGACCCAGTACTTC.

The chain is built from TRBV3-1 (or the pseudogene TRBV3-2) and TRBJ1-6; D is unclear. CDR3 length: 15 residues. V shed 6 bases and J shed 7 bases, with 16 bases lying between them. Germline CDR1 reads LGHDT; CDR2 reads YNNKEL (reference sequence). CDR3 nucleotides: TGTGCCAGCAGGCCAGACTTTACCCCAAATTCACCCCTCCACTTT. The encoded protein is CASRPDFTPNSPLHF.

Turning to this clone: Different DNA sequences within this sample yield the same CDR3. This rearrangement joins TRBV12-3 or TRBV12-4 to TRBJ1-5; D ambiguous. This CDR3 is 13 amino acids long. V lost 3 bases, J lost 0 bases, and 3 bases lay in between. The CDR3 loop reads CASSLGSNQPQHF. For the CDR3, the DNA is TGTGCCAGCAGTTTGGGTAGCAATCAGCCCCAGCATTTT.

This chain links TRBV15 with TRBJ1-2; D remains ambiguous. This CDR3 has 16 amino acids. Between the trimmed V and J ends, which lost 0 bases and 5 bases, there was a span of 16 bases. Germline values: CDR1 LNHNV, CDR2 YYDKDF (reference sequence). CDR3: CATSRDPPWALYGYTF. CDR3 nucleotide sequence: TGTGCCACCAGCAGAGATCCCCCGTGGGCCCTATATGGCTACACCTTC.

The chain couples TRBV12-3 or TRBV12-4 to TRBJ2-3, with D possibly TRBD1 on 6 matching bases. V shed 7 bases and J shed 4 bases, with 12 bases lying between them. CDR3 length: 13 amino acids. The CDR3 bases are TGTGCCAGCAACAGGGTCGGCCCAGATACGCAGTATTTT. Protein sequence: CASNRVGPDTQYF.

This chain connects TRBV5-4 to TRBJ2-3, with TRBD2 matching over 7 bases. Trimming took 0 bases from V and 6 from J; bases not matched to a gene: 10. This CDR3 contains 16 residues. Germline V gene lookup returns CDR1 SGHNT and CDR2 YYREEE (reference sequence). The CDR3 is CASSLGQGGKADTQYF. Written as DNA, the CDR3 is TGTGCCAGCAGCTTGGGGCAGGGAGGGAAAGCGGATACGCAGTATTTT. Full variable domain (remainder filled in from reference TRBV5-4 and TRBJ2-3): ETGVTQSPTHLIKTRGQQVTLRCSSQSGHNTVSWYQQALGQGPQFIFQYYREEENGRGNFPPRFSGLQFPNYSSELNVNALELDDSALYLCASSLGQGGKADTQYFGPGTRLTVL.

The chain combines TRBV27 with TRBJ1-2; TRBD1 matches 7 bases. J was trimmed by 1 base and V by 4 bases; bases with no gene match: 6. The CDR3 extends over 15 amino acids. The germline V gene encodes CDR1 MNHEY and CDR2 SMNVEV (reference sequence). The CDR3 region has the DNA TGTGCCAGCAGTTCAGACAGGGAGGGTAACTATGGCTACACCTTC. Its protein is CASSSDREGNYGYTF.

The chain couples TRBV21-1 to TRBJ1-6; TRBD1 reflects the table's D call only, with no check against the DNA. TRBV21-1 is recorded as a pseudogene. The CDR3 runs to 16 residues. DNA of the CDR3: TGTGCCAGCAGCAAATCTCCGACAGGGTTTCATTCACCCCTCCACTTT. Amino acids: CASSKSPTGFHSPLHF.